This TCR beta chain derives from a study of human T cells and chemical hapten exposure. Background on the study: DPC at 2% was the sensitizing agent, placed on roughly 2 cm by roughly 2 cm of upper inner arm skin. DPC at 0.01% went onto the upper back in patch tests, read at 6 days. Overall study results and limits: Expanded TCRs created a significantly greater count of big CDR3 similarity clusters than controls did. PT1 expanded TCR numbers rose with patch test score.

A word on this clonotype: Its antigen is unknown.

Germline-derived CDR1 and CDR2 are DFQATT and SNEGSKA (reference sequence). Trimming removed 5 bases at V and 2 bases at J, with 11 bases between. This CDR3 has 13 amino acids. As to time point: pre-sensitization, week 0. Sample treatment: therapeutic diphenylcyclopropenone sensitization with weekly scalp DPC. TCRdb itself ran the RACE reads through MiXCR, one entry per CDR3 protein. The sample has under 300,000 distinct CDR3 sequences; almost 8% are singletons. The source was whole blood, collected in connection with sensitization to the hapten diphenylcyclopropenone (DPC). This sequence originates from a man in his late teens or twenties with alopecia areata. Some clones in this sample may be carry-over from other donors' samples. The V and J genes are TRBV20-1 and TRBJ2-3; weak D call: TRBD1 (5 bases). The CDR3 region has the DNA TGCAGTGCTCCGGACACCTTCACAGATACGCAGTATTTT. Its protein is CSAPDTFTDTQYF.